The present T cell receptor (beta chain) was sequenced within a study of blood T cells in healthy people across ages. Study details: Researchers report that template switching captured about one barcoded beta molecule per two T cells. Whole-study results and caveats: Any conclusive comparison of naive versus antigen-experienced cells was prevented by using unsorted PBMCs.

The CDR3 covers 11 residues. The germline V gene encodes CDR1 SGHTA and CDR2 FQGNSA. It was with a sample-barcoded 5' primer and a J-beta primer mix that a second PCR of roughly 7 to 12 cycles was run. A single record per CDR3 protein comes from TCRdb applying MiXCR to the 5' RACE reads. This sample has 600,000 or so distinct CDR3 sequences; approximately 30% occur once, and the top ten carry about 15%. Every participating donor contributed about 10 milliliters of peripheral blood through a draw. About this clonotype: Its antigen is not identified. One junction end does not reproduce the germline sequence, and a read error may be involved.

The source is an elderly woman in good health. The gene calls are TRBV7-2 and TRBJ2-5; possible D gene TRBD2, 5 bases. Sequenced sample: blood. The CDR3 region is CASGFEGSADF. For the CDR3, the DNA is TGTGCCAGCGGCTTCGAGGGTTCGGCGGACTTC.